A single sample is the source of the 22 T cell receptor beta chains below, sequenced in a study of early T cells in non-severe SARS-CoV-2 infection. Using its own MiXCR run on the 5' RACE reads, TCRdb lists one record per CDR3 protein. The repertoire holds tens of thousands of distinct CDR3 sequences, with 4.5% to 7% as singletons. The specimen comprised whole blood, sampled at baseline. All receptors derive from an adult who was a healthcare worker with PCR-confirmed SARS-CoV-2 infection or an uninfected control (not recorded which).

This clonotype was recorded at least ten times. This chain joins TRBV20-1 and TRBJ2-7; 10 bases are a match to TRBD2. Looked up from germline, CDR1 is DFQATT and CDR2 is SNEGSKA (reference sequence). Trimming cost V 4 bases and J 5 bases; bases outside gene matches: 5. This CDR3 contains 13 residues. The CDR3: CSATSSGGDEQYF. The CDR3, as DNA: TGCAGTGCTACTTCTAGCGGGGGCGACGAGCAGTACTTC.

At least ten counts were recorded for this clonotype. This chain connects TRBV29-1 to TRBJ1-1; D remains unclear. The germline gives CDR1 SQVTM, CDR2 ANQGSEA. V was trimmed by 0 bases and J by 1 base, leaving 9 bases between them. The CDR3 is 14 amino acids. The CDR3 region has the DNA TGCAGCGTTGAAGACCAACACGGGAACACTGAAGCTTTCTTT. This encodes CSVEDQHGNTEAFF.

The sample holds many counts of this clonotype. The chain carries TRBV29-1 and TRBJ2-1; tentatively, D is TRBD1 or TRBD2 (5 bases each). The CDR3 consists of 15 residues. Germline V lookup: CDR1 SQVTM, CDR2 ANQGSEA. Deletions cut 1 base from V and 5 bases from J, with 15 bases between. The CDR3 nucleotides are TGCAGCGTTGAAGGGTTCAGGGACCGTAACAATGAGCAGTTCTTC. Its protein product is CSVEGFRDRNNEQFF.

This clonotype was recorded many times. The chain recombines TRBV20-1 with TRBJ2-1; D uncertain. The CDR3 spans 16 residues. Germline V gene sequence: CDR1 DFQATT, CDR2 SNEGSKA (reference sequence). Trimming took off 6 bases at V and 1 base at J, with 19 bases between the two ends. The CDR3 bases are TGCAGTGCCGACGCCCGTGGGATAGGATCCTACAATGAGCAGTTCTTC. As protein: CSADARGIGSYNEQFF.

A few counts support this clonotype. The gene calls are TRBV7-2 and TRBJ2-7; D is uncertain. CDR1 and CDR2 (germline): SGHTA, FQGNSA. The CDR3 is made up of 14 amino acids. Trimming stripped 5 bases from V and 0 bases from J, with 11 bases between. The CDR3, as DNA: TGTGCCAGCAGCCACCCGGGCCACTCCTACGAGCAGTACTTC. It codes for CASSHPGHSYEQYF. The variable domain in full, completed from reference TRBV7-2 and TRBJ2-7, reads GAGVSQSPSNKVTEKGKDVELRCDPISGHTALYWYRQSLGQGLEFLIYFQGNSAPDKSGLPSDRFSAERTGGSVSTLTIQRTQQEDSAVYLCASSHPGHSYEQYFGPGTRLTVT.

This clonotype was counted at least ten times. The chain combines TRBV6-5 with TRBJ2-7; D remains ambiguous. CDR1 MNHEY and CDR2 SVGAGI come from the germline V gene. V lost 2 bases and J lost 3, with 8 bases in between. This CDR3 is built from 13 residues. Here the CDR3 DNA reads TGTGCCAGCAGTTACGGCCTAGACTACGAGCAGTACTTC. Residues: CASSYGLDYEQYF.

The chain uses TRBV30 and TRBJ2-2; 7 bases are a match to TRBD2. Per the germline V gene, CDR1 is GTSNPN and CDR2 is SVGIG (reference sequence). The CDR3 extends over 15 amino acids. After removal of 3 bases from V and 0 bases from J, the junction contained 4 bases not matched to a gene. CDR3 nucleotide sequence: TGTGCCTGGAGGGAGACTAGCCCGAACACCGGGGAGCTGTTTTTT. This translates into CAWRETSPNTGELFF.

The chain recombines TRBV29-1 with TRBJ1-2, with TRBD1 matching 9 bases. The CDR3 has 12 residues. J was trimmed by 7 bases and V by 7 bases; bases with no gene match: 7. Germline V lookup: CDR1 SQVTM, CDR2 ANQGSEA. CDR3 bases: TGCAGCGCGACTACAGGGGGCGCTGGCTACACCTTC. As protein: CSATTGGAGYTF. Drawing the rest from reference TRBV29-1 and TRBJ1-2, the complete variable domain is SAVISQKPSRDICQRGTSLTIQCQVDSQVTMMFWYRQQPGQSLTLIATANQGSEATYESGFVIDKFPISRPNLTFSTLTVSNMSPEDSSIYLCSATTGGAGYTFGSGTRLTVV.

This chain links TRBV5-5 with TRBJ1-1; unclear D gene. The CDR3 loop spans 11 amino acids. V lost 4 bases and J lost 10, with 11 bases in between. CDR1 and CDR2 from the germline V gene are SGHKS and YYEKEE (reference sequence). The CDR3 reads CASSQASGAFF. CDR3 nucleotide sequence: TGTGCCAGCAGCCAGGCATCGGGAGCTTTCTTT.

This clonotype was seen ten or more times. The chain combines TRBV10-2 with TRBJ2-3; 13 nucleotides align to TRBD2. The CDR3 is 14 residues long. The V gene end was trimmed by 10 bases and the J gene end by 4 bases; junction bases not matched to a gene: 5. CDR1 and CDR2 from the germline V gene are WSHSY and SAAADI. The CDR3 region has the DNA TGCGCCACCAGGACTAGCGGGAGCCCAGATACGCAGTATTTT. It yields the protein CATRTSGSPDTQYF.

At least ten counts were recorded for this clonotype. The rearrangement links TRBV7-7 to TRBJ2-5, with TRBD2 matching over 7 bases. From germline, CDR1 is SSHAT and CDR2 FNYEAQ (reference sequence). CDR3 length: 14 residues. Trimming cost V 4 bases and J 4 bases; bases outside gene matches: 6. This CDR3 reads CASSSGGRGETQYF. CDR3 DNA: TGTGCCAGCAGCTCTGGTGGGAGGGGAGAGACCCAGTACTTC.

This clonotype was seen a handful of times. The chain links TRBV7-9 to TRBJ2-7; D gene ambiguous. V lost 1 base and J 2 bases, leaving 9 bases between the germline ends. The CDR3 runs to 14 residues. The V gene's germline CDR1 is SEHNR and CDR2 FQNEAQ (reference sequence). Written as DNA, the CDR3 is TGTGCCAGCAGCTTAGAAGGGTACCCCTACGAGCAGTACTTC. Its protein is CASSLEGYPYEQYF. The full variable domain, rest sourced from reference TRBV7-9 and TRBJ2-7, is DTGVSQNPRHKITKRGQNVTFRCDPISEHNRLYWYRQTLGQGPEFLTYFQNEAQLEKSRLLSDRFSAERPKGSFSTLEIQRTEQGDSAMYLCASSLEGYPYEQYFGPGTRLTVT.

This clonotype was seen many times. The chain is built from TRBV12-3 or TRBV12-4 and TRBJ1-5; D perhaps matches TRBD1 (5 bases). The CDR3 runs to 14 residues. V was pared by 4 bases and J by 7 bases, with 14 bases between. The CDR3 region is CASSSVGVEQPQHF. The CDR3, as DNA: TGTGCCAGCAGTTCTGTAGGGGTGGAGCAGCCCCAGCATTTT.

This clonotype was counted ten times or more. The chain uses TRBV7-6 and TRBJ2-2; D gene unclear. The germline CDR1 and CDR2 sequences are SGHVS and FNYEAQ. V lost 5 bases and J 3 bases, leaving 16 bases between the germline ends. The CDR3 totals 16 residues. The CDR3 loop is CASSPTPKDHTGELFF. The CDR3 nucleotides read TGTGCCAGCAGCCCGACGCCAAAGGATCACACCGGGGAGCTGTTTTTT.

V and J are TRBV6-6 and TRBJ1-2, with 8 bases matching TRBD1. V was clipped by 7 bases and J by 7 bases; unmatched bases: 8. Per germline, CDR1 MNHNY and CDR2 SVGAGI (reference sequence). This CDR3 is 13 amino acids long. Written as DNA, the CDR3 is TGTGCCAGCACCCCAGGACAGGGAATTGGCTACACCTTC. Its protein product is CASTPGQGIGYTF.

This clonotype was found a few times. The rearrangement links TRBV27 to TRBJ1-4, with D uncertain. The CDR3 loop spans 13 amino acids. V dropped 3 bases and J dropped 7 bases, with 9 bases sitting between them. In germline, CDR1 is MNHEY, CDR2 SMNVEV (reference sequence). CDR3 sequence reads: CASSLRIGEKLFF. The CDR3, as DNA: TGTGCCAGCAGTTTGAGGATCGGTGAAAAACTGTTTTTT.

This clonotype was recorded many times. V usage is TRBV3-1 and J usage is TRBJ1-2; no reliable D call. There are 13 residues in the CDR3. CDR1 LGHDT and CDR2 YNNKEL come from the germline V gene (reference sequence). Between the trimmed V and J ends, which lost 0 bases and 6 bases, there was a span of 8 bases. CDR3 in DNA: TGTGCCAGCAGCCAAGATCGGGGTGATGGCTACACCTTC. It translates to CASSQDRGDGYTF.

J is TRBJ2-5 and V is TRBV20-1; D not certain. CDR3 size: 15 residues. V was shortened by 0 bases and J by 5 bases, with 16 bases between the two germline ends. Germline assignment: CDR1 DFQATT and CDR2 SNEGSKA (reference sequence). The CDR3 sequence is CSAREAMKASETQYF. In DNA form, the CDR3 reads TGCAGTGCTAGAGAGGCTATGAAAGCGAGCGAGACCCAGTACTTC.

This clonotype appeared a few times. The chain has TRBV5-1 and TRBJ1-1; D is uncertain. Germline CDR1 SGHRS, CDR2 YFSETQ. This CDR3 spans 14 amino acids. The V end was cut by 0 bases, the J end by 1 base, with 7 bases between. DNA for the CDR3: TGCGCCAGCAGCTTGGGCAGCCCGAACACTGAAGCTTTCTTT. Amino acid sequence: CASSLGSPNTEAFF. The variable domain in full, with the rest retrieved from reference TRBV5-1 and TRBJ1-1, is KAGVTQTPRYLIKTRGQQVTLSCSPISGHRSVSWYQQTPGQGLQFLFEYFSETQRNKGNFPGRFSGRQFSNSRSEMNVSTLELGDSALYLCASSLGSPNTEAFFGQGTRLTVV.

Many counts were recorded for this clonotype. V gene TRBV12-3 or TRBV12-4 combines with J gene TRBJ2-6; D gene ambiguous. V dropped 6 bases and J dropped 0 bases, with 18 bases sitting between them. This CDR3 has 18 amino acids. DNA of the CDR3: TGTGCCAGCAGCCGAACCCGTGTGGTTAGCTCTGGGGCCAACGTCCTGACTTTC. Its protein is CASSRTRVVSSGANVLTF.

There are a few counts of this clonotype. This chain's CDR3 is CASSKLPGIPRAIRDTGELFF. DNA of the CDR3: TGTGCCAGCAGCAAACTTCCGGGGATTCCTCGAGCGATTCGCGACACCGGGGAGCTGTTTTTT. The rearrangement links TRBV21-1 to TRBJ2-2; the table names TRBD1, a call not compared with the DNA. TRBV21-1 is classified as a pseudogene. CDR3 length: 21 residues.

V is TRBV6-2 or TRBV6-3 and J is TRBJ1-3; D is undetermined. The CDR3 length is 14 residues. V shed 8 bases and J shed 4 bases, with 15 bases lying between them. Germline CDR1 reads MNHEY; CDR2 reads SVGEGT. As DNA, the CDR3 is TGTGCCAGCGAGGAGGGAAGGTTCGGAAACACCATATATTTT. Its protein is CASEEGRFGNTIYF.